This T cell receptor (beta chain) was recorded in a study of T-cell memory formation after mild COVID-19. The CDR3 runs to 16 residues. Germline values: CDR1 SNHLY, CDR2 FYNNEI. Trimming stripped 6 bases from V and 3 bases from J, with 19 bases between. This clonotype showed up just a few times. TCRdb reanalysed the 5' RACE reads using MiXCR and keeps one entry per CDR3 protein. This table has some 490,000 distinct CDR3 sequences, roughly 18% appearing once. What was sequenced was PBMCs or a T cell subset sorted from them (not recorded which). The TCR sequence derives from an adult woman who had mild COVID-19 (a few samples of this study predate the infection). Cell type and time point are not known. The rearrangement joins TRBV2 to TRBJ2-3; TRBD2 is a possible D gene (7 bases). The CDR3 DNA reads as TGTGCCAGCAGCCGGGACAAGGCGGGGGTAACAGATACGCAGTATTTT. Its translation: CASSRDKAGVTDTQYF.